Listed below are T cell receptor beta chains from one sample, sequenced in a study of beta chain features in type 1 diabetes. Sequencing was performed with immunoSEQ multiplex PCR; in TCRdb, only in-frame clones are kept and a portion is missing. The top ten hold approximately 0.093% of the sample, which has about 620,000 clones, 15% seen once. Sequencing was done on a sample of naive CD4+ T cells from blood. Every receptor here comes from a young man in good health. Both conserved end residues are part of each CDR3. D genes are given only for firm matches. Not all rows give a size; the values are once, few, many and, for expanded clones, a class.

CASSLAAQGGYGYTF	TGTGCCAGCAGCTTAGCAGCACAGGGAGGCTATGGCTACACCTTC	TRBV7-9	TRBJ1-2	.	.
CASGLFYNEQFF	TGTGCTAGTGGTTTGTTCTATAATGAGCAGTTCTTC	TRBV12-5	TRBJ2-1	.	few
CASDRGGSPLHF	TGTGCCTCTGACAGGGGGGGTTCACCCCTCCACTTT	TRBV28	TRBJ1-6	TRBD1	few
CASSLLAGGPTTYEQYF	TGTGCCAGCAGCTTACTAGCGGGAGGCCCGACTACCTACGAGCAGTACTTC	TRBV7-2	TRBJ2-7	TRBD2	.
CASRDPLRGGAGTDTQYF	TGTGCCAGCAGAGATCCTTTGCGGGGGGGCGCAGGCACAGATACGCAGTATTTT	TRBV7-2	TRBJ2-3	TRBD2	.
CASSQDHGPWDEKLFF	TGCGCCAGCAGCCAAGATCACGGTCCGTGGGATGAAAAACTGTTTTTT	TRBV4-3	TRBJ1-4	.	.
CASSPQGGYEQYF	TGTGCCAGCAGTCCTCAAGGGGGCTACGAGCAGTACTTC	TRBV28	TRBJ2-7	.	few
CAISYRGPPYGYTF	TGTGCCATCAGTTACCGGGGCCCTCCCTATGGCTACACCTTC	TRBV10-3	TRBJ1-2	.	few
CASSLKGGITDTQYF	TGTGCCAGCAGCCTTAAAGGAGGTATCACAGATACGCAGTATTTT	TRBV7-3	TRBJ2-3	.	few
CASSLAGVDTGELFF	TGTGCCAGCAGCTTAGCAGGGGTAGACACCGGGGAGCTGTTTTTT	TRBV7-2	TRBJ2-2	.	.
CASSLGVTGNQPQHF	TGTGCCAGCAGTTTAGGGGTGACAGGGAATCAGCCCCAGCATTTT	TRBV27	TRBJ1-5	TRBD1	few
CSVEPGRGQRWQFF	TGCAGCGTTGAACCCGGCAGGGGGCAAAGGTGGCAGTTCTTC	TRBV29-1	TRBJ2-1	TRBD1	few
CASSQANRGQGATTFVLF	TGCGCCAGCAGCCAAGCGAATAGGGGACAGGGGGCGACTACATTTGTTCTCTTT	TRBV4-1	TRBJ1-1	TRBD1	.
CAISGDRAKNIQYF	TGTGCCATCAGCGGGGACCGAGCCAAAAACATTCAGTACTTC	TRBV10-3	TRBJ2-4	.	few
CASTWSTSGKETQYF	TGTGCCAGCACCTGGTCCACTAGCGGGAAAGAGACCCAGTACTTC	TRBV9	TRBJ2-5	TRBD2	few
CASSGFRGSYNSPLHF	TGTGCCAGCAGCGGGTTCAGAGGCTCCTATAATTCACCCCTCCACTTT	TRBV9	TRBJ1-6	.	.
CASSLTTGETTQYF	TGTGCCAGCTCACTCACGACAGGGGAGACCACCCAGTACTTC	TRBV18	TRBJ2-5	TRBD1	.
CASSLQGMDTEAFF	TGCGCCAGCAGCTTACAGGGCATGGACACTGAAGCTTTCTTT	TRBV5-1	TRBJ1-1	.	few
CASSVGDSGQSSYNEQFF	TGTGCCAGCAGCGTAGGGGATAGCGGGCAATCCTCCTACAATGAGCAGTTCTTC	TRBV9	TRBJ2-1	TRBD2	.
CASSQPGRRRTDTQYF	TGTGCCAGCAGCCAACCGGGACGCAGACGCACAGATACGCAGTATTTT	TRBV4-2	TRBJ2-3	.	.
CASSLTTDNEQFF	TGTGCCAGCAGCTTGACGACAGACAATGAGCAGTTCTTC	TRBV5-4	TRBJ2-1	.	few
CASSPSPGQGSSYEQYF	TGTGCCAGCAGCCCTTCCCCGGGACAGGGAAGCTCCTACGAGCAGTACTTC	TRBV4-2	TRBJ2-7	TRBD1	few
CASSQEGSQPQHF	TGTGCCAGCAGCCAAGAGGGCAGTCAGCCCCAGCATTTT	TRBV4-2	TRBJ1-5	.	.
CASSFRTGEAFF	TGTGCCAGCAGTTTCAGGACAGGGGAAGCTTTCTTT	TRBV28	TRBJ1-1	TRBD1	few
CASSFGQNNQPQHF	TGTGCCAGCAGCTTCGGACAGAACAATCAGCCCCAGCATTTT	TRBV7-9	TRBJ1-5	.	.
CASSLAMGFGANVLTF	TGTGCCAGCAGCTTGGCCATGGGCTTTGGGGCCAACGTCCTGACTTTC	TRBV5-4	TRBJ2-6	.	.
CASKVSRGHLFF	TGTGCCAGCAAGGTGTCCAGGGGGCATCTGTTTTTT	TRBV28	TRBJ2-2	TRBD1	few
CASSLGTQGQGAYEQFF	TGTGCCAGCAGCTTAGGGACCCAGGGACAGGGGGCCTATGAGCAGTTCTTC	TRBV7-9	TRBJ2-1	TRBD1	.
CAIPFPAFLNEQFF	TGTGCCATCCCGTTCCCAGCGTTCCTCAATGAGCAGTTCTTC	TRBV10-3	TRBJ2-1	.	few
CASSQGTGGEGYTF	TGTGCCAGCAGCCAAGGGACAGGGGGCGAAGGCTACACCTTC	TRBV4-2	TRBJ1-2	TRBD1	.
CASSVRGSPGTEAFF	TGTGCCAGCAGCGTTAGAGGGAGTCCAGGCACTGAAGCTTTCTTT	TRBV9	TRBJ1-1	.	few
CASSASGGSYNEQFF	TGTGCCAGCAGCGCTAGCGGGGGGTCCTACAATGAGCAGTTCTTC	TRBV9	TRBJ2-1	TRBD2	few
CASGRDSNSGNTIYF	TGTGCCTCAGGGAGAGACAGTAACTCTGGAAACACCATATATTTT	TRBV2	TRBJ1-3	.	few
CAIKSRDRDYGYTF	TGTGCCATCAAATCCCGGGACAGGGATTATGGCTACACCTTC	TRBV28	TRBJ1-2	TRBD1	few
CASSVTSSTDTQYF	TGCGCCAGCAGCGTTACTTCCAGCACAGATACGCAGTATTTT	TRBV5-1	TRBJ2-3	.	.
CASSRGQDANYGYTF	TGTGCCAGTAGCCGGGGACAGGATGCTAACTATGGCTACACCTTC	TRBV19	TRBJ1-2	TRBD1	once
CASSIEGSDTQYF	TGTGCCAGTAGTATAGAAGGCTCAGATACGCAGTATTTT	TRBV19	TRBJ2-3	.	few
CASSLQGLVHEQYF	TGCGCCAGCAGCTTGCAAGGACTAGTCCACGAGCAGTACTTC	TRBV5-1	TRBJ2-7	TRBD2	.
CASSVGYPNTEAFF	TGTGCCAGCAGCGTAGGTTACCCGAACACTGAAGCTTTCTTT	TRBV9	TRBJ1-1	.	.
CASSLNWFYEQYF	TGTGCCAGCAGCTTAAACTGGTTTTACGAGCAGTACTTC	TRBV7-2	TRBJ2-7	.	few
CASSARLAGGFSTGELFF	TGTGCCAGCAGCGCCAGACTAGCGGGAGGGTTTAGCACCGGGGAGCTGTTTTTT	TRBV9	TRBJ2-2	TRBD2	few
CASTRGPCQETQYF	TGTGCCAGTACTCGGGGCCCCTGCCAAGAGACCCAGTACTTC	TRBV19	TRBJ2-5	.	.
CASCPRRGLNGYTF	TGTGCCAGCTGCCCCCGACGGGGGCTTAATGGCTACACCTTC	TRBV27	TRBJ1-2	.	.
CSVERLIGSNEQFF	TGCAGCGTTGAACGATTGATCGGCTCCAATGAGCAGTTCTTC	TRBV29-1	TRBJ2-1	.	.